These 18 T cell receptor beta chains share one sample of origin, sequenced in a study of blood T cells in healthy people across ages. Alongside a J-beta primer mix, a sample-barcoded 5' primer served in a second PCR lasting about 7 to 12 cycles. TCRdb used MiXCR to reprocess the 5' RACE reads, holding one entry per CDR3 protein. Among about 1.6 million distinct CDR3 sequences listed, 30% to 40% were seen once. The sequenced material came from blood. Every receptor here comes from a woman aged 25 to 39 in good health.

The V and J genes are TRBV5-1 and TRBJ2-3; maybe TRBD2 (6 bases). V was pared by 4 bases and J by 6 bases, with 21 bases between. The CDR3 is 16 amino acids. The germline CDR1 and CDR2 sequences are SGHRS and YFSETQ. The CDR3 DNA reads TGCGCCAGCAGCCTGGGGGGTACTAGCTTGGCGGATACGCAGTATTTT. It is translated as CASSLGGTSLADTQYF.

J is TRBJ1-1 and V is TRBV4-1, with D unresolved. Germline CDR1 reads MGHRA; CDR2 reads YSYEKL. Between the trimmed V and J ends, which lost 1 base and 4 bases, there was a span of 7 bases. The CDR3 has 13 residues. CDR3 loop: CASSQGRITEAFF. CDR3 bases: TGCGCCAGCAGCCAAGGACGGATCACTGAAGCTTTCTTT.

In the case of this clonotype: This may be a read error, as it is one base from a much larger clone. This chain links TRBV29-1 with TRBJ2-1; D is perhaps TRBD1 (6 bases). The CDR3 has 13 amino acids. Germline lookup yields CDR1 SQVTM and CDR2 ANQGSEA. V shed 2 bases and J shed 4 bases, with 9 bases lying between them. CDR3 in DNA: TGCAGCGTTGAAAACCAGGGGTACAATGAGCAGTTCTTC. Its translation: CSVENQGYNEQFF.

The J gene is TRBJ2-1, the V gene TRBV7-2; D gene unclear. The CDR3 consists of 19 residues. CDR1 is SGHTA, CDR2 FQGNSA, per germline. Deletions cut 1 base from V and 3 bases from J, with 22 bases between. The DNA of the CDR3 is TGTGCCAGCAGCTTAGTTTCGGCCGAGGCCCTCTTGCTCTACAATGAGCAGTTCTTC. This translates into CASSLVSAEALLLYNEQFF.

This clonotype was seen only once. CDR3 sequence (DNA): TGCGCCAGCAGCCAAGACCGGACAACTAATGAAAAACTGTTTTTT. Protein product: CASSQDRTTNEKLFF. V and J are TRBV4-1 and TRBJ1-4; D is undetermined. Germline loops: CDR1 MGHRA, CDR2 YSYEKL. The CDR3 contains 15 residues. The ends were cut back, 0 bases at V and 0 bases at J, with 5 bases in the middle.

This chain uses TRBV12-3 or TRBV12-4 with TRBJ2-1, with 7 bases identical to TRBD2. The CDR3 is made up of 14 amino acids. V was pared by 7 bases and J by 6 bases, with 9 bases of the junction left unmatched. CDR3: CASTQRASGNEQFF. The CDR3, as DNA: TGTGCCAGCACCCAAAGGGCTAGCGGCAATGAGCAGTTCTTC.

This clonotype was found a few times. The J gene is TRBJ2-7, the V gene TRBV20-1, with D possibly being TRBD1 (5 bases). Germline V gene lookup returns CDR1 DFQATT and CDR2 SNEGSKA (reference sequence). Trimming removed 3 bases from V and 2 bases from J, with 11 bases in between. The CDR3 spans 13 residues. In DNA form, the CDR3 reads TGCAGTGCTAGCTGGGGCATCACCTACGAGCAGTACTTC. As protein: CSASWGITYEQYF.

The V and J genes are TRBV25-1 and TRBJ2-3; D gene ambiguous. V shed 0 bases and J shed 1 base, with 14 bases lying between them. CDR3 length equals 17 residues. Looked up from germline, CDR1 is MGHDK and CDR2 is SYGVNS. This CDR3 is CASSEYVGSRGTDTQYF. The CDR3 DNA reads TGTGCCAGCAGTGAATATGTGGGAAGTAGAGGCACAGATACGCAGTATTTT.

The V call is TRBV7-2, the J call TRBJ2-3, with D perhaps assigned TRBD1 or TRBD2 (5 bases each). The V and J ends lost 4 bases and 4 bases respectively, with 15 bases between them. Germline V lookup: CDR1 SGHTA, CDR2 FQGNSA. This CDR3 spans 15 amino acids. DNA of the CDR3: TGTGCCAGCAGCTCATCTGGGACGAGCGCAGATACGCAGTATTTT. Translating it yields CASSSSGTSADTQYF.

This clonotype was recorded a few times. The chain uses TRBV13 and TRBJ1-1; TRBD1 aligns across 9 bases. CDR1 is PRHDT, CDR2 FYEKMQ, per germline (reference sequence). The CDR3 has 16 amino acids. With 5 bases clipped from V and 9 bases from J, the junction kept 16 bases outside the gene matches. In DNA form, the CDR3 reads TGTGCCAGCAGCCCCAGTACAGAACAGGGGGCGCAGAAAGCTTTCTTT. The encoded protein is CASSPSTEQGAQKAFF. The full variable domain, its missing parts supplied by reference TRBV13 and TRBJ1-1, is AAGVIQSPRHLIKEKRETATLKCYPIPRHDTVYWYQQGPGQDPQFLISFYEKMQSDKGSIPDRFSAQQFSDYHSELNMSSLELGDSALYFCASSPSTEQGAQKAFFGQGTRLTVV.

The rearrangement uses TRBV4-1 and TRBJ2-5, with TRBD2 matching 7 bases. The CDR3 totals 16 residues. V gave up 4 bases and J gave up 2 bases; unmatched junction bases: 10. CDR1 is MGHRA, CDR2 YSYEKL, per germline. The CDR3 nucleotides read TGCGCCAGCAGCCGAGTTGCGGGGGAGTTACAAGAGACCCAGTACTTC. This translates into CASSRVAGELQETQYF.

This chain joins TRBV20-1 and TRBJ2-5, with 7 bases matching TRBD2. The CDR3 loop spans 12 amino acids. Germline lookup yields CDR1 DFQATT and CDR2 SNEGSKA (reference sequence). The trim removed 3 bases at V and 3 bases at J, leaving 1 base unmatched. Here the CDR3 reads CSARSGEETQYF. CDR3 nucleotide sequence: TGCAGTGCTAGGAGCGGGGAAGAGACCCAGTACTTC.

V gene TRBV4-1 combines with J gene TRBJ1-2; 8 positions match TRBD1. The CDR3 contains 18 residues. V shed 0 bases and J 6 bases; nucleotides not matched to a gene: 15. The germline gives CDR1 MGHRA, CDR2 YSYEKL. The CDR3 sequence: CASSQEPFGQGDYHGYTF. CDR3 nucleotides: TGCGCCAGCAGCCAAGAGCCCTTTGGACAGGGAGATTATCATGGCTACACCTTC.

In this sample, this clonotype turned up a few times. The chain recombines TRBV30 with TRBJ2-3; a possible D gene is TRBD1 (5 bases). From germline, CDR1 is GTSNPN and CDR2 SVGIG (reference sequence). The CDR3 has 15 residues. V lost 0 bases and J lost 3, with 13 bases in between. CDR3 loop: CAWSVRTGRTDTQYF. In DNA, the CDR3 is TGTGCCTGGAGTGTACGTACAGGCCGGACAGATACGCAGTATTTT.

Notes on this clonotype: The junction departs from germline at one end; a sequencing error may be responsible. This chain joins TRBV6-2 or TRBV6-3 and TRBJ2-3; 16 bases line up with TRBD2. This CDR3 has 19 amino acids. Germline-derived CDR1 and CDR2 are MNHEY and SVGEGT. The CDR3, as DNA: TGTACCAGCAGTTACCCGTCCGGGACTAGCGGGGGGGCGGGAGATACGCAGTATTTT. Its translation is CTSSYPSGTSGGAGDTQYF.

This clonotype has only a few counts. The chain combines TRBV20-1 with TRBJ2-3, with TRBD2 matching over 7 bases. The length of the CDR3 is 15 residues. Looked up from germline, CDR1 is DFQATT and CDR2 is SNEGSKA (reference sequence). The trim removed 3 bases at V and 2 bases at J, leaving 8 bases unmatched. The CDR3 loop reads CSASRLAEITDTQYF. Here the CDR3 DNA reads TGCAGTGCTAGTAGGCTAGCGGAGATCACAGATACGCAGTATTTT.

The V call is TRBV7-6, the J call TRBJ2-3; maybe TRBD1 (6 bases). The CDR3 spans 16 residues. V lost 0 bases to trimming and J lost 1 base, with 11 bases between them. Germline CDR1 SGHVS, CDR2 FNYEAQ. The CDR3 sequence: CASSLAPPGGTDTQYF. The CDR3 coding sequence is TGTGCCAGCAGCTTAGCGCCTCCAGGGGGCACAGATACGCAGTATTTT.

This clonotype showed up many times. The chain employs TRBV29-1 and TRBJ1-2; 8 bases match TRBD1. This CDR3 is built from 11 residues. The V segment lost 6 bases and the J segment 9 bases; nucleotides outside the gene matches: 6. Germline CDR1 is SQVTM and CDR2 is ANQGSEA. The CDR3 is CSVGQGWSYTF. The CDR3, as DNA: TGCAGCGTCGGACAGGGATGGAGCTACACCTTC.